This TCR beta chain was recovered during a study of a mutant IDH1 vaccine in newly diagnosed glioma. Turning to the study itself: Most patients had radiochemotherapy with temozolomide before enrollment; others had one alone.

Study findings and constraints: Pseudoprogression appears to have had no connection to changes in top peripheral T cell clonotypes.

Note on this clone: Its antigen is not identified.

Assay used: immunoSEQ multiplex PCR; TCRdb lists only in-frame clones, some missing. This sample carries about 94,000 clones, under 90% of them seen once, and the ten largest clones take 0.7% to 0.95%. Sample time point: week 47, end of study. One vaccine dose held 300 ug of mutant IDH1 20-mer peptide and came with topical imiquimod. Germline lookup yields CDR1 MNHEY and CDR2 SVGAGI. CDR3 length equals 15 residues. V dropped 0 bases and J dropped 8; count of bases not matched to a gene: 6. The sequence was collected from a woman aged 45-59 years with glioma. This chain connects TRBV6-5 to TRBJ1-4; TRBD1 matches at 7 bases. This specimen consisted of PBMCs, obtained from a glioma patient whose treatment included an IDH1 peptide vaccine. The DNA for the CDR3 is TGTGCCAGCAGTTACTCGGGACAGAGGGGAGAAAAACTGTTTTTT. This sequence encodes CASSYSGQRGEKLFF.